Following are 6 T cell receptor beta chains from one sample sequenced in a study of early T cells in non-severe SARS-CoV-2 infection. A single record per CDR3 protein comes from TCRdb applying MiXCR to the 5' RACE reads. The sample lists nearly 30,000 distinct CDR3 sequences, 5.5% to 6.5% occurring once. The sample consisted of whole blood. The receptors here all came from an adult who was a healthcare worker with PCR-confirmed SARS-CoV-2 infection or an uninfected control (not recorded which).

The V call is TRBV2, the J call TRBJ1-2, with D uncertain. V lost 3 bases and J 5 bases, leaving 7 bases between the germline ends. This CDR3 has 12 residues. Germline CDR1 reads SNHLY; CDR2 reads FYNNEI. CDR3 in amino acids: CASSDNRYGYTF. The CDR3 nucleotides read TGTGCCAGCAGTGATAACAGATATGGCTACACCTTC.

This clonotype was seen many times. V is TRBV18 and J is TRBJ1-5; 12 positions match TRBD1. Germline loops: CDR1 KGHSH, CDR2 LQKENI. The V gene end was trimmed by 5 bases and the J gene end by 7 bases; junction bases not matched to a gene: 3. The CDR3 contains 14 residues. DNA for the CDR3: TGTGCCAGCTCAGGGACAGGGGGCGAACAGCCCCAGCATTTT. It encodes CASSGTGGEQPQHF.

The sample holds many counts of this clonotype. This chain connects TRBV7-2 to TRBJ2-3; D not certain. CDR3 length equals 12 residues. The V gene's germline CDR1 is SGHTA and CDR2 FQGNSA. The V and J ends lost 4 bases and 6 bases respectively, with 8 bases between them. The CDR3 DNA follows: TGTGCCAGCAGCTCACTCAGGGATACGCAGTATTTT. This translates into CASSSLRDTQYF.

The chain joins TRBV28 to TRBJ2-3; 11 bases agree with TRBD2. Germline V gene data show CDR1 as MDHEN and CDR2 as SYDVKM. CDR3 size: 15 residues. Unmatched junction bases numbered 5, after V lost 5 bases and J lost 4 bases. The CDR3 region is CASSHLAGGSDTQYF. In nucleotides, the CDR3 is TGTGCCAGCAGTCACCTAGCGGGGGGATCAGATACGCAGTATTTT.

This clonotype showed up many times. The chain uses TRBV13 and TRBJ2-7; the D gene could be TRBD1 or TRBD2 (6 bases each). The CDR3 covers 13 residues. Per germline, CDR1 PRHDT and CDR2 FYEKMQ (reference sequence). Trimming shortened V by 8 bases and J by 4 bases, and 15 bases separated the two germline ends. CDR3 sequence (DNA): TGTGCCAGCGGAGGGGGTAGTGGGTACGAGCAGTACTTC. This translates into CASGGGSGYEQYF. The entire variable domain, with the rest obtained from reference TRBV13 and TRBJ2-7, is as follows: AAGVIQSPRHLIKEKRETATLKCYPIPRHDTVYWYQQGPGQDPQFLISFYEKMQSDKGSIPDRFSAQQFSDYHSELNMSSLELGDSALYFCASGGGSGYEQYFGPGTRLTVT.

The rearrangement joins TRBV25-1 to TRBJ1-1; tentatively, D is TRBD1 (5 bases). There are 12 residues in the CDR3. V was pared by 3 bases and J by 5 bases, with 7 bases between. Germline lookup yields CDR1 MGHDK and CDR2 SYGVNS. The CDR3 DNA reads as TGTGCCAGCAGTGATGCAGGGACTGAAGCTTTCTTT. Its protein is CASSDAGTEAFF.